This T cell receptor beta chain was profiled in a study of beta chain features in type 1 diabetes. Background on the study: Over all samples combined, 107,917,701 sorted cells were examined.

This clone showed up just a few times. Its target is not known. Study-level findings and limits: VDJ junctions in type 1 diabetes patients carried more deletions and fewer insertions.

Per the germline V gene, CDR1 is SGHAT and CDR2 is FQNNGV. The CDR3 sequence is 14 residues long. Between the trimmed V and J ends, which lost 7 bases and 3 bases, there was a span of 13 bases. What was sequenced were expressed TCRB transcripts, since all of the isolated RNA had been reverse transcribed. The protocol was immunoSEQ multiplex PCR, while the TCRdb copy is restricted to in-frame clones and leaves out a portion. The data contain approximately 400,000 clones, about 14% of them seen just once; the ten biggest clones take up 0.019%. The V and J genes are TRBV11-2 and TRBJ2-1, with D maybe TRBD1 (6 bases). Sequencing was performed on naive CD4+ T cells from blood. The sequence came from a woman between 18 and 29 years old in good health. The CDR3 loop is CASTRDTLYNEQFF. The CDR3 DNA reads TGTGCCAGCACCCGGGACACCCTCTACAATGAGCAGTTCTTC.